These 13 T cell receptor beta chains originate from one sample sequenced in a study of blood T cell repertoires in COVID-19. The assay was immunoSEQ multiplex PCR, and TCRdb's table has in-frame clones only and misses some. The data show roughly 360,000 clones, roughly 87% seen once. The sample consisted of PBMCs or T cells enriched from blood (not recorded which). The receptors shown here come from a woman between 50 and 59 years old who had recovered from COVID-19.

The chain employs TRBV7-9 and TRBJ2-1, with 14 bases that match TRBD2. The CDR3 loop spans 18 amino acids. Unmatched junction bases numbered 8, after V lost 5 bases and J lost 2 bases. Germline CDR1 and CDR2: SEHNR and FQNEAQ (reference sequence). The CDR3 bases are TGTGCCAGCAGCCGCGGACTAGCGGGGGGCCTTACCTACAATGAGCAGTTCTTC. Protein: CASSRGLAGGLTYNEQFF.

CDR3 loop: CASSPRQGAQGTEAFF. The DNA for the CDR3 is TGTGCCAGCAGCCCGAGACAGGGGGCGCAAGGGACTGAAGCTTTCTTT. V is TRBV27 and J is TRBJ1-1; TRBD1 matches at 10 bases. The ends lost 6 bases at V and 5 bases at J; junction bases unmatched: 12. CDR3 length: 16 residues. Per the germline V gene, CDR1 is MNHEY and CDR2 is SMNVEV (reference sequence).

The V gene is TRBV27, the J gene TRBJ1-1, with a weak D call TRBD1 (6 bases). CDR1 is MNHEY and CDR2 is SMNVEV in the germline V gene (reference sequence). The CDR3 consists of 17 residues. V was pared by 6 bases and J by 0 bases, with 20 bases between. In DNA form, the CDR3 reads TGTGCCAGCAGGTCACGGGTGTCAGGGGTACTGAACACTGAAGCTTTCTTT. Its translation is CASRSRVSGVLNTEAFF.

This clone was observed a few times. The chain carries TRBV5-1 and TRBJ2-2; no clear D. Germline V CDR1 and CDR2: SGHRS, YFSETQ. V was trimmed by 0 bases and J by 3 bases, leaving 9 bases between them. The CDR3 runs 15 residues. CDR3 nucleotides: TGCGCCAGCAGCTTGGACTCGAGCTACACCGGGGAGCTGTTTTTT. It codes for CASSLDSSYTGELFF.

This clone was detected many times. The J gene is TRBJ1-4, the V gene TRBV3-1 (or the pseudogene TRBV3-2); no definite D call. Trimming pared 0 bases from V and 9 bases from J, leaving 5 bases between. Germline values: CDR1 LGHDT, CDR2 YNNKEL (reference sequence). This CDR3 is 12 amino acids long. CDR3 DNA sequence: TGTGCCAGCAGCCAAGAGGGCAAAAAACTGTTTTTT. This translates into CASSQEGKKLFF.

This clone was picked up one time. The rearrangement links TRBV5-1 to TRBJ1-2; D may be TRBD1 (5 bases). CDR3 length: 14 amino acids. CDR1 SGHRS and CDR2 YFSETQ come from the germline V gene. Trimming took 0 bases from V and 6 from J, leaving 12 bases between them. In DNA, the CDR3 is TGCGCCAGCAGCTTGGCCGGGGGGGTCGATGGCTACACCTTC. Residues: CASSLAGGVDGYTF. Full variable domain (remainder filled in from reference TRBV5-1 and TRBJ1-2): KAGVTQTPRYLIKTRGQQVTLSCSPISGHRSVSWYQQTPGQGLQFLFEYFSETQRNKGNFPGRFSGRQFSNSRSEMNVSTLELGDSALYLCASSLAGGVDGYTFGSGTRLTVV.

The V call is TRBV9, the J call TRBJ1-1; TRBD1 matches 7 bases. V was pared by 3 bases and J by 1 base, with 6 bases of the junction left unmatched. From germline, CDR1 is SGDLS and CDR2 YYNGEE. This CDR3 spans 15 amino acids. The CDR3 DNA follows: TGTGCCAGCAGCGGACAGGGTATGGGGAACACTGAAGCTTTCTTT. This encodes CASSGQGMGNTEAFF. Filled out from reference TRBV9 and TRBJ1-1, the complete variable domain reads DSGVTQTPKHLITATGQRVTLRCSPRSGDLSVYWYQQSLDQGLQFLIQYYNGEERAKGNILERFSAQQFPDLHSELNLSSLELGDSALYFCASSGQGMGNTEAFFGQGTRLTVV.

The chain joins TRBV9 to TRBJ2-7, with a weak D call TRBD2 (5 bases). Trimming shortened V by 0 bases and J by 1 base, and 8 bases separated the two germline ends. The CDR3 covers 14 residues. Germline assignment: CDR1 SGDLS and CDR2 YYNGEE. CDR3 in amino acids: CASSVVGGSYEQYF. CDR3 nucleotides: TGTGCCAGCAGCGTAGTAGGCGGGTCCTACGAGCAGTACTTC.

The chain's CDR3 is CASSVGEETQYF. The CDR3 nucleotides read TGTGCCAGCAGCGTTGGGGAGGAGACCCAGTACTTC. The rearrangement joins TRBV9 to TRBJ2-5; TRBD2 is a possible D gene (5 bases). V shed 2 bases and J shed 5 bases, with 7 bases lying between them. The germline V gene has CDR1 SGDLS and CDR2 YYNGEE. The CDR3 has 12 amino acids.

V and J are TRBV18 and TRBJ2-6, with D maybe TRBD2 (6 bases). V was pared by 2 bases and J by 3 bases, with 8 bases between. Germline loops: CDR1 KGHSH, CDR2 LQKENI. CDR3 length: 15 amino acids. The CDR3 DNA is TGTGCCAGCTCACCAGGCGGGGTTGGGGCCAACGTCCTGACTTTC. Translation: CASSPGGVGANVLTF.

The chain joins TRBV7-9 to TRBJ1-2, with a possible D match to TRBD1 (6 bases). In germline, CDR1 is SEHNR, CDR2 FQNEAQ (reference sequence). Trimming left V 5 bases short and J 7 bases short, with 14 bases between. The CDR3 is 13 amino acids. In nucleotides, the CDR3 is TGTGCCAGCAGCGGGCGACAGGATGGTGGCTACACCTTC. It codes for CASSGRQDGGYTF. The full variable domain, rest sourced from reference TRBV7-9 and TRBJ1-2, is DTGVSQNPRHKITKRGQNVTFRCDPISEHNRLYWYRQTLGQGPEFLTYFQNEAQLEKSRLLSDRFSAERPKGSFSTLEIQRTEQGDSAMYLCASSGRQDGGYTFGSGTRLTVV.

The CDR3 sequence: CASSHRDRREKLFF. CDR3 in DNA: TGTGCCAGCAGCCACCGGGACAGGAGAGAAAAACTGTTTTTT. V and J are TRBV3-1 (or the pseudogene TRBV3-2) and TRBJ1-4, with TRBD1 matching over 8 bases. V gave up 3 bases and J gave up 8 bases; unmatched junction bases: 5. This CDR3 has 14 amino acids. Germline V gene sequence: CDR1 LGHDT, CDR2 YNNKEL (reference sequence).

The chain couples TRBV5-5 to TRBJ1-1; TRBD1 is a possible D gene (5 bases). Germline loops: CDR1 SGHKS, CDR2 YYEKEE (reference sequence). V lost 1 base and J 7 bases, leaving 8 bases between the germline ends. This CDR3 spans 12 amino acids. CDR3 nucleotides: TGTGCCAGCAGCTTGACGGGGGGTGAAGCTTTCTTT. Amino acids: CASSLTGGEAFF. The whole variable domain, remainder taken from reference TRBV5-5 and TRBJ1-1, is DAGVTQSPTHLIKTRGQQVTLRCSPISGHKSVSWYQQVLGQGPQFIFQYYEKEERGRGNFPDRFSARQFPNYSSELNVNALLLGDSALYLCASSLTGGEAFFGQGTRLTVV.